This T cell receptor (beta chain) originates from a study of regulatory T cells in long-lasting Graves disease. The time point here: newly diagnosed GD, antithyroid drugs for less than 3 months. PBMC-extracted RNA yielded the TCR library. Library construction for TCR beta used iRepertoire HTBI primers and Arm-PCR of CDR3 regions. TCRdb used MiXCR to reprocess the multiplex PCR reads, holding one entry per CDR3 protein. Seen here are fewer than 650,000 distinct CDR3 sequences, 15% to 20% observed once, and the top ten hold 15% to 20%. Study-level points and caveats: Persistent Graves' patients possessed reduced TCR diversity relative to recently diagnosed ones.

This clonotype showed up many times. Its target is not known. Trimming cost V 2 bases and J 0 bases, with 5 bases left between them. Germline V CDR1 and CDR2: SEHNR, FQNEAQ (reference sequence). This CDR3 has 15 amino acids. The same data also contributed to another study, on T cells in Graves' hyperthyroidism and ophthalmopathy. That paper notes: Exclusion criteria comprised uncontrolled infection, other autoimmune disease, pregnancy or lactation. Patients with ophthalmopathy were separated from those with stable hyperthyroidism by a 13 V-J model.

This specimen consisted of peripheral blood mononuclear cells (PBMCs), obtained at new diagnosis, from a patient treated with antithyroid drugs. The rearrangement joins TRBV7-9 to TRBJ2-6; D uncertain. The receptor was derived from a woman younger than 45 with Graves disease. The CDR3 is CASSLRLSGANVLTF. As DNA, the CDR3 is TGTGCCAGCAGCTTAAGACTCTCTGGGGCCAACGTCCTGACTTTC.